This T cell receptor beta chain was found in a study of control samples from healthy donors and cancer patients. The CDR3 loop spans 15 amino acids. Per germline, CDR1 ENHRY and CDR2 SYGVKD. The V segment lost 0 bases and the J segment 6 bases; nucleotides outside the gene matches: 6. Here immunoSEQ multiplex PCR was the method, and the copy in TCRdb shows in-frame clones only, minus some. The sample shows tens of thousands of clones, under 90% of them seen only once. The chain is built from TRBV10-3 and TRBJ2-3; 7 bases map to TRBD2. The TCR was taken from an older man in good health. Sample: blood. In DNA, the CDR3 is TGTGCCATCAGTGAGTCGGGGGGAGGGCTGGATACGCAGTATTTT. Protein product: CAISESGGGLDTQYF.